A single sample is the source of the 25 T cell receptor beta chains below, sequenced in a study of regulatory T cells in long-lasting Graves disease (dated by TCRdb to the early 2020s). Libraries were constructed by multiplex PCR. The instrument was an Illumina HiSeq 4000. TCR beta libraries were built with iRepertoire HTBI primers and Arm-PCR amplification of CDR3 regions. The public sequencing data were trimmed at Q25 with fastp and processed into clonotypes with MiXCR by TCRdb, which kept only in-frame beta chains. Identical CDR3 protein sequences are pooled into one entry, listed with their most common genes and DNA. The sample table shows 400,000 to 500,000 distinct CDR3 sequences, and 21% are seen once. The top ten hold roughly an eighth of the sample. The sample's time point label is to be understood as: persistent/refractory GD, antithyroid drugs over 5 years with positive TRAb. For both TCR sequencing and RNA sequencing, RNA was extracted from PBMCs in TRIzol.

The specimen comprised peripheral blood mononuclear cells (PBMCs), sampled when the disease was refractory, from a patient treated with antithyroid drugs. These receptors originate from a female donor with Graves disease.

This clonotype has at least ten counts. CDR3 sequence (DNA): TGCGCCAGCAGTGAGGCGGCCGGAGGGTATGGCTACACCTTC. This codes for CASSEAAGGYGYTF. J is TRBJ1-2 and V is TRBV10-2, with D uncertain. The CDR3 spans 14 residues. Germline assignment: CDR1 WSHSY and CDR2 SAAADI. V was clipped by 2 bases and J by 5 bases, with 12 bases between them.

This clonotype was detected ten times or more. The CDR3 DNA sequence: TGCGCCAGCTCCCAGGGGGCATGGGAGACCCAGTACTTC. Its protein product is CASSQGAWETQYF. V usage is TRBV10-2 and J usage is TRBJ2-5, with 8 bases identical to TRBD1. J lost 5 bases, V lost 8 bases, and 7 bases had no gene match. CDR1 is WSHSY, CDR2 SAAADI, per germline. The CDR3 loop spans 13 amino acids.

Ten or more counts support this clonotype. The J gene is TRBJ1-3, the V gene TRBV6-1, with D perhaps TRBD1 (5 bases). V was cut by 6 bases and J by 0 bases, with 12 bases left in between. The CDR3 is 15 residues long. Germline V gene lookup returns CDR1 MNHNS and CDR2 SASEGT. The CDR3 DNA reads TGTGCCAGCAGAACGGGGGGAAGCTCTGGAAACACCATATATTTT. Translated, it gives CASRTGGSSGNTIYF.

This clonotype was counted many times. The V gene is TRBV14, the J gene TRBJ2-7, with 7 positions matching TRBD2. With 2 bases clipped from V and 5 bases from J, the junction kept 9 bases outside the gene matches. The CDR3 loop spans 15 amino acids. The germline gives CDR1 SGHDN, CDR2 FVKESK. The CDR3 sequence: CASSQSRERRDEQYF. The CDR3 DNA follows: TGTGCCAGCAGCCAATCGCGGGAGAGACGGGACGAGCAGTACTTC.

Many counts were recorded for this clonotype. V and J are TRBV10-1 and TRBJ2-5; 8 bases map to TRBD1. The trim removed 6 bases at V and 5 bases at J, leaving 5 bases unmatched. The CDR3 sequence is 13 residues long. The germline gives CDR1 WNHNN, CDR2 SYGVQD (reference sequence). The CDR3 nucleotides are TGCGCCAGCAGAAAACGGACAGGGGAGACCCAGTACTTC. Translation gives CASRKRTGETQYF.

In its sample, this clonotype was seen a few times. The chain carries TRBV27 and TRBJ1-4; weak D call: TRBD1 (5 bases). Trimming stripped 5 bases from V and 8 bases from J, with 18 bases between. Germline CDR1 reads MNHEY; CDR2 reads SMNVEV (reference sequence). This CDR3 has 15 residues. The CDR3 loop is CASSPRGPKREKLFF. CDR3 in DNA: TGTGCCAGCAGTCCCCGGGGCCCGAAGAGGGAAAAACTGTTTTTT. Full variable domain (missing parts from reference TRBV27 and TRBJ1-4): EAQVTQNPRYLITVTGKKLTVTCSQNMNHEYMSWYRQDPGLGLRQIYYSMNVEVTDKGDVPEGYKVSRKEKRNFPLILESPSPNQTSLYFCASSPRGPKREKLFFGSGTQLSVL.

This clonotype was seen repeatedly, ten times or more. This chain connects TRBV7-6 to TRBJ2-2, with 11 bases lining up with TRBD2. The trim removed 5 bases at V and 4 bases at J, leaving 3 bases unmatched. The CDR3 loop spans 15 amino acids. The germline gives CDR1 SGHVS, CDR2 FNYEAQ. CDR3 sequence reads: CASSPTSGSTGELFF. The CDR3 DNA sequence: TGTGCCAGCAGCCCTACTAGCGGGAGCACCGGGGAGCTGTTTTTT.

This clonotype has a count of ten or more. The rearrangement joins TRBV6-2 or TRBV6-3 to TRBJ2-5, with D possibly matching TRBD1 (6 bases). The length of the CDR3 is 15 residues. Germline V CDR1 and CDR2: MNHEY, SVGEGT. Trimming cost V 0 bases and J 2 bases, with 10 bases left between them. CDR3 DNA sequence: TGTGCCAGCAGTTACTCGATCCAGGGGCAAGAGACCCAGTACTTC. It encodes CASSYSIQGQETQYF.

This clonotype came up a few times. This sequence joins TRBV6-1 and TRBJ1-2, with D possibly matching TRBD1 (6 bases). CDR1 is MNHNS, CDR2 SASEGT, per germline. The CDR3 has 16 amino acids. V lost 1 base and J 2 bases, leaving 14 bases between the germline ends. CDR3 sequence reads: CASSEGYRVFNYGYTF. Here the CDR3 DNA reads TGTGCCAGCAGTGAAGGCTACAGGGTATTCAACTATGGCTACACCTTC.

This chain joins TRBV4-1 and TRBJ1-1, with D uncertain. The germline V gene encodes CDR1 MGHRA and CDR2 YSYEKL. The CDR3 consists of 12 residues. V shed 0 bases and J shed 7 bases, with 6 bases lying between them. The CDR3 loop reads CASSQDADEAFF. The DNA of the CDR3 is TGCGCCAGCAGCCAAGATGCAGATGAAGCTTTCTTT.

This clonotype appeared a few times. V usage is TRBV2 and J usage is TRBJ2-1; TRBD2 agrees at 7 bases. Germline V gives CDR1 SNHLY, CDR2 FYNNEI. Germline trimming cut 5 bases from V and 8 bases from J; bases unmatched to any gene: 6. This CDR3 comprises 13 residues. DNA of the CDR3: TGTGCCAGCAGTTGGGAGGGCCAGGATGAGCAGTTCTTC. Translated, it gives CASSWEGQDEQFF.

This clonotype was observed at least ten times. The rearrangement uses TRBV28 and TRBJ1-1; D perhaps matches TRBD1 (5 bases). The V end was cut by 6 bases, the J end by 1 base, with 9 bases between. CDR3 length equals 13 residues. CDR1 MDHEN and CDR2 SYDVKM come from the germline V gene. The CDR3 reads CASRGLGNTEAFF. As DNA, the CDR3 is TGTGCCAGCAGGGGGCTTGGGAACACTGAAGCTTTCTTT.

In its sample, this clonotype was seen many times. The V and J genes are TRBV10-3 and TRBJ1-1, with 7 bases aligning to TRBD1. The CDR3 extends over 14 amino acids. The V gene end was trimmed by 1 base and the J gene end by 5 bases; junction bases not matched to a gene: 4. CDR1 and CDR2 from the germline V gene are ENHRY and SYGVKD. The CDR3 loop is CAISELQGRTEAFF. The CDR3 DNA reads TGTGCCATCAGTGAGTTACAGGGGAGGACTGAAGCTTTCTTT.

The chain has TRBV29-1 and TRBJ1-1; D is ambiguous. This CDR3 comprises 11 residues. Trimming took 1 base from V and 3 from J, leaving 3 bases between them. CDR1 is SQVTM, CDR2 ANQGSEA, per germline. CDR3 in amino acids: CSVEADTEAFF. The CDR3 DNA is TGCAGCGTTGAAGCGGACACTGAAGCTTTCTTT.

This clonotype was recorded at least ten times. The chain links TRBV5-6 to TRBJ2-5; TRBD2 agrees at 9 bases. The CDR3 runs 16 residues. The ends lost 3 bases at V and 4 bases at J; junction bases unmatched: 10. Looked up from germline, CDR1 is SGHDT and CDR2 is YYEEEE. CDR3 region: CASSSALDSGGETQYF. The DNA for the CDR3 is TGTGCCAGCAGCTCCGCCCTGGATAGCGGGGGAGAGACCCAGTACTTC.

CDR3 nucleotide sequence: TGTGCCAGCAGCTTTCCGCTAGGGTTTTTCGTCGTGGACCAAGAGACCCAGTACTTC. It yields the protein CASSFPLGFFVVDQETQYF. This chain joins TRBV5-5 and TRBJ2-5, with D uncertain. V was clipped by 2 bases and J by 0 bases, with 23 bases between them. Germline V gene sequence: CDR1 SGHKS, CDR2 YYEKEE (reference sequence). CDR3 size: 19 residues.

The CDR3 nucleotides are TGTGCCAGCTCACCAGTCCAGGGTGTTACCATTAACGCTGAAGCTTTCTTT. As protein: CASSPVQGVTINAEAFF. The chain recombines TRBV18 with TRBJ1-1; tentative D call: TRBD1 (5 bases). Per the germline V gene, CDR1 is KGHSH and CDR2 is LQKENI. This CDR3 comprises 17 residues. The V end lost 2 bases, the J end lost 6 bases, and 22 bases lay between the germline ends.

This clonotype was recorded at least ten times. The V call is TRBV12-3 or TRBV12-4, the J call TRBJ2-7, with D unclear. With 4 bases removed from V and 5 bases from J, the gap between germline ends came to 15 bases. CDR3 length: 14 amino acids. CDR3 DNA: TGTGCCAGCAGTTCCTTGACAACCTTCCACGAGCAGTACTTC. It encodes CASSSLTTFHEQYF.

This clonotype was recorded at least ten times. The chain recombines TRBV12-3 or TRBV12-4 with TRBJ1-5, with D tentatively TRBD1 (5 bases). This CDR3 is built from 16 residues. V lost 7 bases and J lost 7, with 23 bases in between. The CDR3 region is CASTGRSGTRRQPQHF. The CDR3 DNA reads TGTGCCAGCACCGGTCGGTCAGGGACGCGGAGGCAGCCCCAGCATTTT.

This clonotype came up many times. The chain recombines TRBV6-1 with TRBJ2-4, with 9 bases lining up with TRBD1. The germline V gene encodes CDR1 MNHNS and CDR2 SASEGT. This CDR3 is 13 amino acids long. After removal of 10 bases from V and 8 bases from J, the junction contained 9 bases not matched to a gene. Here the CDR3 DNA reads TGTGCCACCGCTGACCGGGACAGGGACATTCAGTACTTC. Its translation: CATADRDRDIQYF.

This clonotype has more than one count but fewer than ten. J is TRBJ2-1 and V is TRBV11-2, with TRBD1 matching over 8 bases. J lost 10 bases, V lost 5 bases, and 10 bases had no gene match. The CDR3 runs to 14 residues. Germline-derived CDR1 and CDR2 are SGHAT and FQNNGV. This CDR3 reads CASSPNRQGREQFF. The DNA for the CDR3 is TGTGCCAGCAGCCCAAATCGACAGGGGCGGGAGCAGTTCTTC.

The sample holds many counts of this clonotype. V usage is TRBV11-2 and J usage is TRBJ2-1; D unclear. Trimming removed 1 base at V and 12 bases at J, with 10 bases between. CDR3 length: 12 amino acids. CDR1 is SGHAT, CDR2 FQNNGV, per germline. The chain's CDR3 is CASSLVPHLQFF. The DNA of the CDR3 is TGTGCCAGCAGCTTAGTCCCCCATCTGCAGTTCTTC.

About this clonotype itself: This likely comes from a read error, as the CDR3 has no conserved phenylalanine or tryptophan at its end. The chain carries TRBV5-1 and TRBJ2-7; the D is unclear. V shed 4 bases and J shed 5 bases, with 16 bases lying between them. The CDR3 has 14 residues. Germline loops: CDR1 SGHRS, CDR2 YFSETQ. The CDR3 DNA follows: TGCGCCAGCAGCCCACGCAGGCCCTGGGACGAGCAGTACCTC. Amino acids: CASSPRRPWDEQYL.

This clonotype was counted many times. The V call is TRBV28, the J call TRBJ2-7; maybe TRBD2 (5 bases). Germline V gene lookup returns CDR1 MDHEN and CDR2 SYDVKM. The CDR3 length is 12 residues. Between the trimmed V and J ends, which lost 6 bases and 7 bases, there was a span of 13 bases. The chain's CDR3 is CASSRDSVEQYF. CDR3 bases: TGTGCCAGCAGCCGCGATAGCGTTGAGCAGTACTTC.

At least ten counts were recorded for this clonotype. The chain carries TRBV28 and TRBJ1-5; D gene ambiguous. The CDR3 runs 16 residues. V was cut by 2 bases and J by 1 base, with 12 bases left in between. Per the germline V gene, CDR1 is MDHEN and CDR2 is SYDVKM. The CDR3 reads CASSLRVGVSNQPQHF. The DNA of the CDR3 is TGTGCCAGCAGTTTAAGAGTCGGTGTAAGCAATCAGCCCCAGCATTTT.